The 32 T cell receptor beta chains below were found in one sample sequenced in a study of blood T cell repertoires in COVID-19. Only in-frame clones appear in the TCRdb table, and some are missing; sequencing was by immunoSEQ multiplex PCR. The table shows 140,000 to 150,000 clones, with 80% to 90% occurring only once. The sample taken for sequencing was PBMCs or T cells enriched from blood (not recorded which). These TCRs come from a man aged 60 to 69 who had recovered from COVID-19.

The CDR3 is CASSLPTSTDTQYF. The CDR3 DNA reads as TGTGCCAGCAGTTTACCTACTAGCACAGATACGCAGTATTTT. The chain employs TRBV28 and TRBJ2-3; D is unresolved. Trimming pared 2 bases from V and 0 bases from J, leaving 6 bases between. The germline V gene has CDR1 MDHEN and CDR2 SYDVKM. CDR3 length: 14 residues.

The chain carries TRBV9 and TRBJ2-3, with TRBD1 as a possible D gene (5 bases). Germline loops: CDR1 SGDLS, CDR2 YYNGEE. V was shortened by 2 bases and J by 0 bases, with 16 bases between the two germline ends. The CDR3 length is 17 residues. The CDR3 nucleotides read TGTGCCAGCAGCGTCGAAGGGGTCCCCACGAGCACAGATACGCAGTATTTT. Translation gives CASSVEGVPTSTDTQYF.

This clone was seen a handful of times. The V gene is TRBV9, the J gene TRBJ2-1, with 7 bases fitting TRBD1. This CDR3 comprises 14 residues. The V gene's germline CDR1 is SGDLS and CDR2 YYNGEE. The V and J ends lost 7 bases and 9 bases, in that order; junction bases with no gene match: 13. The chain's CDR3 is CASGRGTERGEQFF. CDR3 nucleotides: TGTGCCAGCGGGAGAGGGACAGAGAGAGGTGAGCAGTTCTTC.

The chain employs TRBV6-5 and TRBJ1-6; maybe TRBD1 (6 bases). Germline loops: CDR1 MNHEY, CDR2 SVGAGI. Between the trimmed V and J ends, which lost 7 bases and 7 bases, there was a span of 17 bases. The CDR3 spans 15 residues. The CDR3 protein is CASKVLGQGNSPLHF. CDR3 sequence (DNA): TGTGCCAGCAAGGTGTTGGGGCAGGGGAATTCACCCCTCCACTTT.

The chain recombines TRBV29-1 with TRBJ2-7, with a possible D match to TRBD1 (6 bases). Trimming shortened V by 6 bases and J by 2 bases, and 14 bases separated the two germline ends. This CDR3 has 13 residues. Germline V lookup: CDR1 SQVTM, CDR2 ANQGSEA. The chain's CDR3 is CSVSPGQAYEQYF. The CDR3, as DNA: TGCAGCGTCTCACCGGGACAAGCCTACGAGCAGTACTTC.

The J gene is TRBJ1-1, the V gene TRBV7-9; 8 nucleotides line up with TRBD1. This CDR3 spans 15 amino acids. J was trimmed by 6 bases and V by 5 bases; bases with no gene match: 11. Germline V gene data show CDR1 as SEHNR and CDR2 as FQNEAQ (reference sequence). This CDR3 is CASSLGPGQGAEAFF. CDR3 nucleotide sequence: TGTGCCAGCAGCCTAGGGCCTGGACAGGGAGCTGAAGCTTTCTTT. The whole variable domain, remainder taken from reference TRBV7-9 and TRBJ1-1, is DTGVSQNPRHKITKRGQNVTFRCDPISEHNRLYWYRQTLGQGPEFLTYFQNEAQLEKSRLLSDRFSAERPKGSFSTLEIQRTEQGDSAMYLCASSLGPGQGAEAFFGQGTRLTVV.

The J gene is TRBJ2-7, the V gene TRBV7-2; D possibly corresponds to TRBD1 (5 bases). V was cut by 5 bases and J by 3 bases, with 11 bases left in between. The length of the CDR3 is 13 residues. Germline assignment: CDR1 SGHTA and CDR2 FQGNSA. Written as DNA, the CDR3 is TGTGCCAGCAGCAGACAGCGAAACTACGAGCAGTACTTC. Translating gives CASSRQRNYEQYF.

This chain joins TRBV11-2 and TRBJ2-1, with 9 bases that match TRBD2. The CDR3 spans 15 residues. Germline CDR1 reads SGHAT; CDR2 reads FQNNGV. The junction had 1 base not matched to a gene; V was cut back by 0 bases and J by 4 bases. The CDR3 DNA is TGTGCCAGCAGCTTAGACCTAGCGGGGTACAATGAGCAGTTCTTC. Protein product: CASSLDLAGYNEQFF.

CDR3: CASRPDTETQYF. In DNA, the CDR3 is TGTGCCAGCAGACCAGATACGGAGACCCAGTACTTC. J is TRBJ2-5 and V is TRBV2; D not resolved. This CDR3 region has 12 residues. The germline gives CDR1 SNHLY, CDR2 FYNNEI. Trimming shortened V by 6 bases and J by 5 bases, and 10 bases separated the two germline ends.

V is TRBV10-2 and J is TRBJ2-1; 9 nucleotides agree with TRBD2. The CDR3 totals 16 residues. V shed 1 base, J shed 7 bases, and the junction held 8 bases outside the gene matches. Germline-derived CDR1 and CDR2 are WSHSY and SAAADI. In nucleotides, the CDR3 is TGCGCCAGCAGTGAGTGGGGGTTAGCGGGAGAGAATGAGCAGTTCTTC. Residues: CASSEWGLAGENEQFF.

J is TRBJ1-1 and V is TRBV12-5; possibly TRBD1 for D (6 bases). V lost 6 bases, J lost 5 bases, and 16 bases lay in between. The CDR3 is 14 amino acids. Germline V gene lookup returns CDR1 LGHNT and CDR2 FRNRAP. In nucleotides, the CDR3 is TGTGCTAGTGGCAAAGAGGGGGGGTGGACTGAAGCTTTCTTT. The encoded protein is CASGKEGGWTEAFF. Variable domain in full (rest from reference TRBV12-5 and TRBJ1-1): DARVTQTPRHKVTEMGQEVTMRCQPILGHNTVFWYRQTMMQGLELLAYFRNRAPLDDSGMPKDRFSAEMPDATLATLKIQPSEPRDSAVYFCASGKEGGWTEAFFGQGTRLTVV.

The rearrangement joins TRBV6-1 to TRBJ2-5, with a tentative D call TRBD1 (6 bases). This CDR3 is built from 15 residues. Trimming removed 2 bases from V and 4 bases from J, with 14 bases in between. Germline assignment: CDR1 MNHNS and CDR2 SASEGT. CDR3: CASSESPGELETQYF. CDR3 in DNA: TGTGCCAGCAGTGAATCCCCAGGGGAGTTAGAGACCCAGTACTTC.

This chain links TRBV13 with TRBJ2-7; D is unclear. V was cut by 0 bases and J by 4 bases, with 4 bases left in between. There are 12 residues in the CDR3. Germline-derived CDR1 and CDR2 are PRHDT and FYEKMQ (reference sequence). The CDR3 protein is CASSLGRYEQYF. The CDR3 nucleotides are TGTGCCAGCAGCTTAGGCCGTTACGAGCAGTACTTC. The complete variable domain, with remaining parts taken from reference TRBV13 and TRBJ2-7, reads AAGVIQSPRHLIKEKRETATLKCYPIPRHDTVYWYQQGPGQDPQFLISFYEKMQSDKGSIPDRFSAQQFSDYHSELNMSSLELGDSALYFCASSLGRYEQYFGPGTRLTVT.

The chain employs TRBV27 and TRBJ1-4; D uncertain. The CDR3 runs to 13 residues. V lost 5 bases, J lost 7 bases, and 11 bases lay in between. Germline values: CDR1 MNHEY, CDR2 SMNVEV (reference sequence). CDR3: CASSLHSPEKLFF. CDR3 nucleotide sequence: TGTGCCAGCAGTCTCCACTCACCTGAAAAACTGTTTTTT.

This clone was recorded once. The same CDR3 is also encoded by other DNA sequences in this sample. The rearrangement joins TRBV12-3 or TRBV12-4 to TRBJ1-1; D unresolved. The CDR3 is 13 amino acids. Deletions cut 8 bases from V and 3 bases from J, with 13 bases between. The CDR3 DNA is TGTGCCAGCTCCCCGGGAGGGTACACTGAAGCTTTCTTT. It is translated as CASSPGGYTEAFF.

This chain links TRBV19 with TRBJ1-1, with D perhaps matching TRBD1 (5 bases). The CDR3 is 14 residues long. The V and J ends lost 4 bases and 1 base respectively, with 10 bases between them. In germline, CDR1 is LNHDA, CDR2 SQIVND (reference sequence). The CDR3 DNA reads TGTGCCAGTAGTAGGGGGGGGACGAACACTGAAGCTTTCTTT. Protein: CASSRGGTNTEAFF.

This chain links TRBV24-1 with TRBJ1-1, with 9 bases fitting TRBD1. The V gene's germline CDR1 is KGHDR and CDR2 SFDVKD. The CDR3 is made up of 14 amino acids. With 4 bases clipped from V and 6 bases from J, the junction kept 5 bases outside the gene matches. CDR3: CATSDPGQGSEAFF. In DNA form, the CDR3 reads TGTGCCACCAGTGACCCGGGACAGGGATCTGAAGCTTTCTTT.

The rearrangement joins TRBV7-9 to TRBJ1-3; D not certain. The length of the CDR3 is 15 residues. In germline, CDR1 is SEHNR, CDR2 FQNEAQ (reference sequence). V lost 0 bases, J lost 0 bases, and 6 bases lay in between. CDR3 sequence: CASSLARHSGNTIYF. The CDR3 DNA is TGTGCCAGCAGCTTAGCGAGGCACTCTGGAAACACCATATATTTT.

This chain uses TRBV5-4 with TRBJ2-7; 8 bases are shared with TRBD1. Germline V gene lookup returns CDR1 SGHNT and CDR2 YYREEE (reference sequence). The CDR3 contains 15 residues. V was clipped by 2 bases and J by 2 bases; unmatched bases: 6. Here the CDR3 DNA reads TGTGCCAGCAGCTTCGGCAGGGGGCTTACCTACGAGCAGTACTTC. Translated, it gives CASSFGRGLTYEQYF.

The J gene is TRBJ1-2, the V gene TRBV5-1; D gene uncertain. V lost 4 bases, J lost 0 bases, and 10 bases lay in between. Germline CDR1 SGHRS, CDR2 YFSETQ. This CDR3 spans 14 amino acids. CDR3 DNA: TGCGCCAGCAGCCGGACGGGAGCTAACTATGGCTACACCTTC. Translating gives CASSRTGANYGYTF.

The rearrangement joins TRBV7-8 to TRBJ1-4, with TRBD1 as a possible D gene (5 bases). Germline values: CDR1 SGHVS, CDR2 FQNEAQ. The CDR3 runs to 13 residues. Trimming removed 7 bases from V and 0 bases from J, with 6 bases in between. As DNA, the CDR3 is TGTGCCAGCACCAGGGCAACTAATGAAAAACTGTTTTTT. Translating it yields CASTRATNEKLFF.

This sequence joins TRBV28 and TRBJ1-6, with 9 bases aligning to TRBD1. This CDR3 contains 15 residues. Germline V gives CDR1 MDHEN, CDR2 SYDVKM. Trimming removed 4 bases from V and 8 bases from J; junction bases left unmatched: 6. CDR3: CASSSYRGLYSPLHF. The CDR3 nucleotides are TGTGCCAGCAGTTCCTACAGGGGGCTCTATTCACCCCTCCACTTT. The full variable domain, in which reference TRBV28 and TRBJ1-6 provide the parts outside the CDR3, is DVKVTQSSRYLVKRTGEKVFLECVQDMDHENMFWYRQDPGLGLRLIYFSYDVKMKEKGDIPEGYSVSREKKERFSLILESASTNQTSMYLCASSSYRGLYSPLHFGNGTRLTVT.

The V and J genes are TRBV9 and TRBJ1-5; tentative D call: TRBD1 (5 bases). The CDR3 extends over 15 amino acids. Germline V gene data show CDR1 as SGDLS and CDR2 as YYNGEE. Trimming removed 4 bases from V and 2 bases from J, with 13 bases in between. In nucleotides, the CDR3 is TGTGCCAGCAGCTCTGCCGGGGGGGGCAATCAGCCCCAGCATTTT. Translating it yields CASSSAGGGNQPQHF.

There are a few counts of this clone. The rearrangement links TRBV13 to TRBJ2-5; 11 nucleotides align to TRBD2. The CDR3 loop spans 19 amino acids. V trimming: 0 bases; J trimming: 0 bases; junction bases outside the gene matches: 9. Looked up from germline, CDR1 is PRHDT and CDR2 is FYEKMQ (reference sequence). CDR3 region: CASSLGPGTSGSYQETQYF. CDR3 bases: TGTGCCAGCAGCTTAGGACCCGGGACTAGCGGCTCGTACCAAGAGACCCAGTACTTC.

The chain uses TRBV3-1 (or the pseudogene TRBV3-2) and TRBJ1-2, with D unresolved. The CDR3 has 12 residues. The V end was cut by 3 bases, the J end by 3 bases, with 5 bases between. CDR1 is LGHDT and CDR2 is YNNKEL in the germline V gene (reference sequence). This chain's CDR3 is CASSHPDYGYTF. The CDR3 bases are TGTGCCAGCAGCCATCCCGACTATGGCTACACCTTC.

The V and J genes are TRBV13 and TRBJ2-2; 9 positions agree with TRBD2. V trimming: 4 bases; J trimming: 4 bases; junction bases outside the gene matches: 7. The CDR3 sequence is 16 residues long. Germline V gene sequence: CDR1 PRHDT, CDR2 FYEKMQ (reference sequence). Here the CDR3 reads CASSSQAGGVTGELFF. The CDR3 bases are TGTGCCAGCAGCTCCCAGGCGGGAGGGGTCACCGGGGAGCTGTTTTTT.

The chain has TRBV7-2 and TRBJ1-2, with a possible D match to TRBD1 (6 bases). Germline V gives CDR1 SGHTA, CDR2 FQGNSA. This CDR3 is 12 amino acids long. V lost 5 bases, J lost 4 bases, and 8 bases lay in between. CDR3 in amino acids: CASSPDSYGYTF. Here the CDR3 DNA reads TGTGCCAGCAGCCCGGACAGCTATGGCTACACCTTC.

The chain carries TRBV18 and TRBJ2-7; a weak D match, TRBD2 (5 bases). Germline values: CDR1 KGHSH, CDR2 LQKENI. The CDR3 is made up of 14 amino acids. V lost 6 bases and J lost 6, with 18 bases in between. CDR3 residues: CASSPVAGRGEQYF. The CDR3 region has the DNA TGTGCCAGCTCCCCCGTCGCAGGTCGGGGCGAGCAGTACTTC.

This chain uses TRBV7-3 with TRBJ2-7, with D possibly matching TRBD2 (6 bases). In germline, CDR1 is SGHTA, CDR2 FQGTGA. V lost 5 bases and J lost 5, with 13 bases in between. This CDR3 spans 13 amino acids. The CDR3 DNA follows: TGTGCCAGCAGCCGGGAGCCAAGGAACGAGCAGTACTTC. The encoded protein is CASSREPRNEQYF.

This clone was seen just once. CDR3 sequence reads: CASSHRQGEGTGELFF. The DNA for the CDR3 is TGTGCCAGCAGCCACAGACAGGGAGAGGGCACCGGGGAGCTGTTTTTT. The chain carries TRBV14 and TRBJ2-2; 7 bases align to TRBD1. The CDR3 loop spans 16 amino acids. Germline lookup yields CDR1 SGHDN and CDR2 FVKESK. V shed 3 bases, J shed 4 bases, and the junction held 8 bases outside the gene matches. The full variable domain, completed using reference TRBV14 and TRBJ2-2, is EAGVTQFPSHSVIEKGQTVTLRCDPISGHDNLYWYRRVMGKEIKFLLHFVKESKQDESGMPNNRFLAERTGGTYSTLKVQPAELEDSGVYFCASSHRQGEGTGELFFGEGSRLTVL.

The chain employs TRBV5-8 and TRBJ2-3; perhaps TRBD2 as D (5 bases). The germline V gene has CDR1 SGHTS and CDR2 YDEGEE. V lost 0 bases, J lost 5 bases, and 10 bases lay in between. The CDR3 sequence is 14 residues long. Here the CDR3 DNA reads TGTGCCAGCAGCTTGGGGGGAGCCGTAGATACGCAGTATTTT. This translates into CASSLGGAVDTQYF.

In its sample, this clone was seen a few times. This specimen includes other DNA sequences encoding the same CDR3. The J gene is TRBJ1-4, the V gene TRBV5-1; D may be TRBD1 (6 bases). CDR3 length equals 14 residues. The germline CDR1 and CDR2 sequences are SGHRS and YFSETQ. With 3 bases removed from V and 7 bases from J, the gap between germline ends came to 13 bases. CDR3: CASSSRGGGEKLFF. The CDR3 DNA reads TGCGCCAGCAGCTCCAGGGGCGGAGGTGAAAAACTGTTTTTT.